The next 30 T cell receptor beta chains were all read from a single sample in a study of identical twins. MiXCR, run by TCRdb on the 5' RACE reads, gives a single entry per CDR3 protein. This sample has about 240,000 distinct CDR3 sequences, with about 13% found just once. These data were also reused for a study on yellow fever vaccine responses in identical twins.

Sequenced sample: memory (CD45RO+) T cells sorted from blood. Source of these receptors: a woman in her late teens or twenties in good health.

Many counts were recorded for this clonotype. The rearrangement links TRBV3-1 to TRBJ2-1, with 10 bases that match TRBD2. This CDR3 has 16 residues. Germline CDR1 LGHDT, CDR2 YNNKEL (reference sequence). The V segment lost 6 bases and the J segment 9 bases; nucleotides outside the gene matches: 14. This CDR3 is CASRQYIAGGMGEQFF. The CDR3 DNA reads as TGTGCCAGCAGGCAATATATAGCGGGGGGCATGGGTGAGCAGTTCTTC.

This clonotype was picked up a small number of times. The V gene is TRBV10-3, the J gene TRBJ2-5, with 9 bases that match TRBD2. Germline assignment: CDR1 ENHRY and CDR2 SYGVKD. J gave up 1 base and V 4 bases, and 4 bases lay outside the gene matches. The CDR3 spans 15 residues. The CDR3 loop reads CAISVVAGVQETQYF. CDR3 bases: TGTGCCATCAGTGTGGTAGCGGGAGTCCAAGAGACCCAGTACTTC.

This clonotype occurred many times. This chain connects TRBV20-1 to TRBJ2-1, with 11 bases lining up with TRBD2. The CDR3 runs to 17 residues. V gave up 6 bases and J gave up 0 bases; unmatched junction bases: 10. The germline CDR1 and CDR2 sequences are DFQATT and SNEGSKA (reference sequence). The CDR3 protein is CSAQRGGLAVSYNEQFF. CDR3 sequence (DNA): TGCAGTGCACAGAGGGGGGGACTAGCGGTCTCCTACAATGAGCAGTTCTTC.

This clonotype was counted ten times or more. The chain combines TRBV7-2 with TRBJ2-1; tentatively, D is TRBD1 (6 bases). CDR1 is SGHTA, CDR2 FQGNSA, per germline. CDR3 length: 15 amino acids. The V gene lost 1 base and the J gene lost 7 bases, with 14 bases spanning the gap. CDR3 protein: CASSLDRAPRNEQFF. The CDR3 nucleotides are TGTGCCAGCAGCTTAGACAGGGCCCCGAGGAATGAGCAGTTCTTC.

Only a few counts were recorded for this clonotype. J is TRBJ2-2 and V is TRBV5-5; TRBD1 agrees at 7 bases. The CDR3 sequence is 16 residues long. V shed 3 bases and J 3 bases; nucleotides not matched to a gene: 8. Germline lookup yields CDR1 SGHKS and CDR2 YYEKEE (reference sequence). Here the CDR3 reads CASSYSGTVDTGELFF. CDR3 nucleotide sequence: TGTGCCAGCAGCTATTCCGGGACAGTAGACACCGGGGAGCTGTTTTTT. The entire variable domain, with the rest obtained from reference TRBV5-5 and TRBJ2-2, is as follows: DAGVTQSPTHLIKTRGQQVTLRCSPISGHKSVSWYQQVLGQGPQFIFQYYEKEERGRGNFPDRFSARQFPNYSSELNVNALLLGDSALYLCASSYSGTVDTGELFFGEGSRLTVL.

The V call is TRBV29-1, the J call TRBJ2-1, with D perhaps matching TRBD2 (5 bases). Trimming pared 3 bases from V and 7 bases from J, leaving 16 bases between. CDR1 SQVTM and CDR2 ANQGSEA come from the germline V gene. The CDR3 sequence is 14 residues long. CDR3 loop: CSVDRGMNSNEQFF. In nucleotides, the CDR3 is TGCAGCGTTGATCGGGGAATGAATTCAAATGAGCAGTTCTTC.

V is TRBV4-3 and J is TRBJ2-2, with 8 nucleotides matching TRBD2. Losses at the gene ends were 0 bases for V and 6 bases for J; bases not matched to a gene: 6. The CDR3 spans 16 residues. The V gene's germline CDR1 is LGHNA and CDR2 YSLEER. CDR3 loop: CASSQDIPGGAGELFF. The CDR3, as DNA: TGCGCCAGCAGCCAAGACATTCCGGGAGGGGCCGGGGAGCTGTTTTTT.

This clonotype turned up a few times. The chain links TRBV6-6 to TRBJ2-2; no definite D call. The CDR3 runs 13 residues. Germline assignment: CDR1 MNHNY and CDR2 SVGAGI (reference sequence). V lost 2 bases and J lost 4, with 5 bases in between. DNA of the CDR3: TGTGCCAGCAGTTACGACTCCACCGGGGAGCTGTTTTTT. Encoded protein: CASSYDSTGELFF.

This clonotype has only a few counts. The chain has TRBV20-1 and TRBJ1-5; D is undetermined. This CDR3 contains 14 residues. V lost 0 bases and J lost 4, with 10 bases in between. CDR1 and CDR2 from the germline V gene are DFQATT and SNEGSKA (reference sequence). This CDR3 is CSARDPQPNQPQHF. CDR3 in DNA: TGCAGTGCTAGAGACCCCCAACCGAATCAGCCCCAGCATTTT.

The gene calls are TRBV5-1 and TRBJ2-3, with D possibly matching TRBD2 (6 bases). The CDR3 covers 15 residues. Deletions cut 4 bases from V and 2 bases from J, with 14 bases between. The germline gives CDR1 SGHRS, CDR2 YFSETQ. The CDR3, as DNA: TGCGCCAGCAGCACCGGGACTTCTTACACAGATACGCAGTATTTT. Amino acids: CASSTGTSYTDTQYF.

In nucleotides, the CDR3 is TGTGCCAGAAGTATCGGGACAGTCAGTTCACCCCTCCACTTT. As protein: CARSIGTVSSPLHF. The chain combines TRBV6-2 or TRBV6-3 with TRBJ1-6, with 7 bases matching TRBD1. Germline CDR1 is MNHEY and CDR2 is SVGEGT. The CDR3 spans 14 residues. V was clipped by 9 bases and J by 9 bases; unmatched bases: 11.

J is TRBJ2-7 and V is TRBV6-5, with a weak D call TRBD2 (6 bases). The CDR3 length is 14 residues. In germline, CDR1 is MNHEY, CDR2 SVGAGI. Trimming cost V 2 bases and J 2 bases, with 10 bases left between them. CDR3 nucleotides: TGTGCCAGCAGTTACGGGCGCGGGACCTACGAGCAGTACTTC. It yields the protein CASSYGRGTYEQYF.

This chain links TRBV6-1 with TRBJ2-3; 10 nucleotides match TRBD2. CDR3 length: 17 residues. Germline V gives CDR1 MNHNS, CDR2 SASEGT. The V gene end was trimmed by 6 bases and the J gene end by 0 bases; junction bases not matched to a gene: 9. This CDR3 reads CASSLLGLAESTDTQYF. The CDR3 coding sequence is TGTGCCAGCAGCCTACTTGGACTAGCGGAAAGCACAGATACGCAGTATTTT.

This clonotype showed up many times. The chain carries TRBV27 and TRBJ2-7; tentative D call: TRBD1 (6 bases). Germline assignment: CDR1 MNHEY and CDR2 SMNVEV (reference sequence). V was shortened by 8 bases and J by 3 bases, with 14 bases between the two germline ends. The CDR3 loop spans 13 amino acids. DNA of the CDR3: TGTGCCAGCGGACGGGACACTATCTACGAGCAGTACTTC. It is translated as CASGRDTIYEQYF.

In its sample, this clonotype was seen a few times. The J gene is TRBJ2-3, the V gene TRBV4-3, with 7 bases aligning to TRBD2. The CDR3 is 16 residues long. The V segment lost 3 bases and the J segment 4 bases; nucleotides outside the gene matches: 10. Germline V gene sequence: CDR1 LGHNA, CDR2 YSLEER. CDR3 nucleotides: TGCGCCAGCAGCCAGATGCGGGCGGGAGTGGCAGATACGCAGTATTTT. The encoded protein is CASSQMRAGVADTQYF.

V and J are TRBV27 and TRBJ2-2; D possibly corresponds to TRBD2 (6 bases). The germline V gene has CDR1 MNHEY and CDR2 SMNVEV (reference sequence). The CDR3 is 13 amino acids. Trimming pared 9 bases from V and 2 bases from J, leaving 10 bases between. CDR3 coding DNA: TGTGCCAGTGGAGGGTTAAACACCGGGGAGCTGTTTTTT. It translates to CASGGLNTGELFF.

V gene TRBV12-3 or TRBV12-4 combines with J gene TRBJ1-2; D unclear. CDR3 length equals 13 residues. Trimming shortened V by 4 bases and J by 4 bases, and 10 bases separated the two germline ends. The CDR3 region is CASSSDTAYGYTF. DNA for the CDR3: TGTGCCAGCAGTTCCGACACGGCCTATGGCTACACCTTC.

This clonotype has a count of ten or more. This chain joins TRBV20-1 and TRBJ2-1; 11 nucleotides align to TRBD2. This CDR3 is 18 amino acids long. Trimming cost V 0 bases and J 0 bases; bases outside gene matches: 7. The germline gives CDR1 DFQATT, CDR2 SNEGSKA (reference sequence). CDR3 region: CSARDGTSGSNSYNEQFF. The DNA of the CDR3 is TGCAGTGCTAGAGACGGGACTAGCGGATCGAACTCCTACAATGAGCAGTTCTTC.

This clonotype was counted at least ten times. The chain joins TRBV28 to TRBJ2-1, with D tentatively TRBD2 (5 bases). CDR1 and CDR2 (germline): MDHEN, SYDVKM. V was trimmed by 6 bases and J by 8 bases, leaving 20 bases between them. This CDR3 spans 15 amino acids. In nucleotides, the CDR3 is TGTGCCAGCAGCTCCCTAAGTGGGAGCGTCGATGAGCAGTTCTTC. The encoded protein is CASSSLSGSVDEQFF.

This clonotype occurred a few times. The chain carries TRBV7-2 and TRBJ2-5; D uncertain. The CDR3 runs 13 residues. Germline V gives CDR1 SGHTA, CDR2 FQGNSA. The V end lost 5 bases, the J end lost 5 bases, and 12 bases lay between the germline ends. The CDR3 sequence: CASSRPVRETQYF. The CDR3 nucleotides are TGTGCCAGCAGCCGCCCTGTGAGGGAGACCCAGTACTTC.

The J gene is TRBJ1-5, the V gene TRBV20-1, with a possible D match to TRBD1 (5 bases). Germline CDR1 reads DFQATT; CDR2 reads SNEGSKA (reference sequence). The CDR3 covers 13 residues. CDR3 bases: TGCAGCGGGACGGCTTATAGCAATCAGCCCCAGCATTTT. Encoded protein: CSGTAYSNQPQHF.

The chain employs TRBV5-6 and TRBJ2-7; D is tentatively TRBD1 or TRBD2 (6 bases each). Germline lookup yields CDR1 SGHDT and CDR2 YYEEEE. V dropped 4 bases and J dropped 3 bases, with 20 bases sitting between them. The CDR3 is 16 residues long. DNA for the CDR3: TGTGCCAGCAGCGGGGGGCAGAGCCGCGTTGGCTACGAGCAGTACTTC. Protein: CASSGGQSRVGYEQYF.

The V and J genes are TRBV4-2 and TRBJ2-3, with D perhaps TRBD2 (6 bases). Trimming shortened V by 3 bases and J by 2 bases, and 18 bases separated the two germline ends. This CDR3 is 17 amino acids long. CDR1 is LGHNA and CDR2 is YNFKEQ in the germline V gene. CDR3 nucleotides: TGTGCCAGCAGCCACTTCTTGTGGGGACTCGACACAGATACGCAGTATTTT. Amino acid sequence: CASSHFLWGLDTDTQYF.

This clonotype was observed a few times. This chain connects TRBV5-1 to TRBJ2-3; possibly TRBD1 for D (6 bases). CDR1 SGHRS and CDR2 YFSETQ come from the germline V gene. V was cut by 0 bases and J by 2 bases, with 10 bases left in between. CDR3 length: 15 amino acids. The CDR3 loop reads CASSLGGQVTDTQYF. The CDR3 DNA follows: TGCGCCAGCAGCTTGGGGGGGCAGGTCACAGATACGCAGTATTTT. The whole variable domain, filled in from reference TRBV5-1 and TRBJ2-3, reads KAGVTQTPRYLIKTRGQQVTLSCSPISGHRSVSWYQQTPGQGLQFLFEYFSETQRNKGNFPGRFSGRQFSNSRSEMNVSTLELGDSALYLCASSLGGQVTDTQYFGPGTRLTVL.

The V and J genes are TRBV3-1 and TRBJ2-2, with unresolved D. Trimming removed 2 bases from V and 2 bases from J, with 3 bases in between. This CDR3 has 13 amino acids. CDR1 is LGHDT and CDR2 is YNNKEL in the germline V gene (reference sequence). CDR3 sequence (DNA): TGTGCCAGCAGCCAATTCAACACCGGGGAGCTGTTTTTT. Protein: CASSQFNTGELFF.

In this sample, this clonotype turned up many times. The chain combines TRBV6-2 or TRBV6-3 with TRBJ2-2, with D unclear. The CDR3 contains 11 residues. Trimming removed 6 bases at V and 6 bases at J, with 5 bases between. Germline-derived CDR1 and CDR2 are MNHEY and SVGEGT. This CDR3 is CASSPPGELFF. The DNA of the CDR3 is TGTGCCAGCAGCCCCCCCGGGGAGCTGTTTTTT.

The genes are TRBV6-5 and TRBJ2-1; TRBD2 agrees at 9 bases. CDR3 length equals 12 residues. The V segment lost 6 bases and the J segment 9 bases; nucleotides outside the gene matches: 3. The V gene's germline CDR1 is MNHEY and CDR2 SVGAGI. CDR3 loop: CASSRAGGEQFF. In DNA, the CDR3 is TGTGCCAGCAGCCGAGCGGGAGGTGAGCAGTTCTTC.

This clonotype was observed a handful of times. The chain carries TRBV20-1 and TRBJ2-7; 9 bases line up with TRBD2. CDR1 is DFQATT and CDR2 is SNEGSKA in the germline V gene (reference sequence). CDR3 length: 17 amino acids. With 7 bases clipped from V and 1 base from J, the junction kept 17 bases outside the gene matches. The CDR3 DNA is TGCAGTGTCGAGGGGGGGAAGCTCCTAGCGGGATCCTACGAGCAGTACTTC. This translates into CSVEGGKLLAGSYEQYF.

This chain's CDR3 is CASTQGTVIETQYF. In nucleotides, the CDR3 is TGTGCCAGCACTCAAGGAACAGTAATCGAGACCCAGTACTTC. The J gene is TRBJ2-5, the V gene TRBV6-1; no definite D call. The CDR3 spans 14 residues. The V and J ends lost 7 bases and 5 bases respectively, with 17 bases between them. The germline V gene has CDR1 MNHNS and CDR2 SASEGT.

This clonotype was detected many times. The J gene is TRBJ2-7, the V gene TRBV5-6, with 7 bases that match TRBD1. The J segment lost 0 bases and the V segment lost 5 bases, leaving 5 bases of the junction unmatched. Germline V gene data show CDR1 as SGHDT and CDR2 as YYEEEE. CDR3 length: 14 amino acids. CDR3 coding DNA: TGTGCCAGCAGGGAACAGGGGTACTCCTACGAGCAGTACTTC. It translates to CASREQGYSYEQYF.